A selection of T cell receptor beta chains follows, all from one sample in a study of technical replicates of blood from several donors. Generated by immunoSEQ multiplex PCR, the TCRdb table keeps only in-frame clones and is missing some. The sample lists 79,000 or so clones, around 96% occurring once. Input material: T cells isolated from PBMCs. The receptors derive from a human donor in good health. Each CDR3 is given with its conserved first and last residue. The D gene is left open where the match is weak. Expanded clones are given a class, and other clones once, few, many or no size at all.

cdr3_nt	cdr3_aa	d_call	v_call	j_call	clone_size
TGCGCCAGCAGCCATGGTGACAGCATGAACACTGAAGCTTTCTTT	CASSHGDSMNTEAFF	-	TRBV4-1	TRBJ1-1	-
TGTGCCAGCAGTGACAACCGGGACAGGTTTAGTGGCTACACCTTC	CASSDNRDRFSGYTF	TRBD1	TRBV6-6	TRBJ1-2	-
TGTGCCAGCAGCTTAGGGAGTTCCATGAACACTGAAGCTTTCTTT	CASSLGSSMNTEAFF	-	TRBV7-8	TRBJ1-1	-
TGTGCCAGTAGTATTTCCCGCGGGGGGACCCAGTACTTC	CASSISRGGTQYF	TRBD2	TRBV19	TRBJ2-5	-
TGTGCCAGCAGCTATCGACCGACAGGGGACTATGGCTACACCTTC	CASSYRPTGDYGYTF	TRBD1	TRBV11-2	TRBJ1-2	-
TGTGCCAGCAACGAGGGACAGCCCTATGGCTACACCTTC	CASNEGQPYGYTF	TRBD1	TRBV28	TRBJ1-2	once
TGCGCCAGCAGACTGAGCGGACAGTACAATGAGCAGTTCTTC	CASRLSGQYNEQFF	-	TRBV5-1	TRBJ2-1	-
TGTGCCAGCAGCGTAGCCTCAGGGGCATATGAGCAGTTCTTC	CASSVASGAYEQFF	-	TRBV9	TRBJ2-1	-
TGTGCCAGCAGTTATCGGGGGAATGGCTACACCTTC	CASSYRGNGYTF	-	TRBV6-5	TRBJ1-2	-
TGCGCCAGCAGCCAAGACAGGGCTGGCTATGGCTACACCTTC	CASSQDRAGYGYTF	-	TRBV4-3	TRBJ1-2	-